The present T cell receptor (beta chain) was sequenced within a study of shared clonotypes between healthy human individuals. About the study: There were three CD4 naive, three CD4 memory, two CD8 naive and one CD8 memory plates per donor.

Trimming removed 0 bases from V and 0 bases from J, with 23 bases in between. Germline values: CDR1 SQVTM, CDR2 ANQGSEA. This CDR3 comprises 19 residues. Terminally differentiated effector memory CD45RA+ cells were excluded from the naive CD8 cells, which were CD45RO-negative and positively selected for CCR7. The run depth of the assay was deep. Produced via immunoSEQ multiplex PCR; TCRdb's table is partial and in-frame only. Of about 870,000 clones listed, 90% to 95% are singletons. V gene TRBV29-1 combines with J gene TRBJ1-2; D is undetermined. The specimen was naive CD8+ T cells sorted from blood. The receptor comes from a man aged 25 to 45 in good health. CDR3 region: CSVEDQPQGRSVTNYGYTF. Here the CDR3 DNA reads TGCAGCGTTGAAGATCAGCCCCAAGGGAGATCTGTCACTAACTATGGCTACACCTTC.